This T cell receptor (beta chain) derives from a study of tumor T cells in aggressive B-cell lymphoma. The repertoire was sequenced with immunoSEQ multiplex PCR; TCRdb's copy has only in-frame clones and lacks some. The sample yields approximately 12,000 clones, approximately 91% seen once. CDR3 length: 13 amino acids. Germline V gene lookup returns CDR1 KGHSY and CDR2 FQNENV. The ends lost 7 bases at V and 7 bases at J; junction bases unmatched: 6. The sample consisted of tumor tissue. This chain links TRBV16 with TRBJ2-3, with 9 nucleotides matching TRBD2. The sequence came from an adult with diffuse large B cell lymphoma. The CDR3 DNA reads TGTGCCAGCAACCCGGGACTAGCTTATACGCAGTATTTT. As protein: CASNPGLAYTQYF.